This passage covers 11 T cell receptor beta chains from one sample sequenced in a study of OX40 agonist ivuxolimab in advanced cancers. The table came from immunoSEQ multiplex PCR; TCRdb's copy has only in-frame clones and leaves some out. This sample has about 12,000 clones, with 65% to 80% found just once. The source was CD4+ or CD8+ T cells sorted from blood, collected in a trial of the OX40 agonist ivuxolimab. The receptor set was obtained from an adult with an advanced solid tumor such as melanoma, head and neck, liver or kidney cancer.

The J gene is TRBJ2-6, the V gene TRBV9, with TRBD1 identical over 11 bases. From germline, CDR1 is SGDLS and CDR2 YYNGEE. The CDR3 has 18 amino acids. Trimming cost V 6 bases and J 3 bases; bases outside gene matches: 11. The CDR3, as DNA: TGTGCCAGCACCCACCCCGGACAGGGGGCGGTTGGGGCCAACGTCCTGACTTTC. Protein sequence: CASTHPGQGAVGANVLTF.

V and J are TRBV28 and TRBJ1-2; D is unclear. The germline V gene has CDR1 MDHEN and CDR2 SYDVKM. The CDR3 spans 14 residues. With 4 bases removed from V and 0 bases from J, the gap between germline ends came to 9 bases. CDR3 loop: CASSSFNTNYGYTF. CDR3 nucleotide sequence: TGTGCCAGCAGTTCCTTTAACACTAACTATGGCTACACCTTC.

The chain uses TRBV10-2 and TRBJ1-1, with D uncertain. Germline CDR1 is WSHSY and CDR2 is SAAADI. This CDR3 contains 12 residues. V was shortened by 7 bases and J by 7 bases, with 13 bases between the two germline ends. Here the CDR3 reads CASMNPYHEAFF. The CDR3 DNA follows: TGCGCCAGCATGAACCCTTACCATGAAGCTTTCTTT.

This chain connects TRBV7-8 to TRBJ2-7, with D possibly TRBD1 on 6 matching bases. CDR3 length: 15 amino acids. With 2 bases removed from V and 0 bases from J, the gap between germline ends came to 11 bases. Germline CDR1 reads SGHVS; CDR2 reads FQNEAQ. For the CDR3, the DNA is TGTGCCAGCAGCTTACGCCGGGACAACTCCTACGAGCAGTACTTC. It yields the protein CASSLRRDNSYEQYF.

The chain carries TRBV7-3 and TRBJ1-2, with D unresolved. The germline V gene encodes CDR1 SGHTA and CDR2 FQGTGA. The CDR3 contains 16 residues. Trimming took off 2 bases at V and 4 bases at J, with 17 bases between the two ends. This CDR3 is CASSLEFMGRSYGYTF. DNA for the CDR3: TGTGCCAGCAGCTTAGAGTTCATGGGCCGCTCCTATGGCTACACCTTC.

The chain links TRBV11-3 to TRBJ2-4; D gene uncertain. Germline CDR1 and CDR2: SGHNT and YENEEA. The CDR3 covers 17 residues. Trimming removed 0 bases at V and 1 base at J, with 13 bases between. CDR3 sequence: CASSLDRPDWAKNIQYF. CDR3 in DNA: TGTGCCAGCAGCTTAGATCGACCCGATTGGGCCAAAAACATTCAGTACTTC.

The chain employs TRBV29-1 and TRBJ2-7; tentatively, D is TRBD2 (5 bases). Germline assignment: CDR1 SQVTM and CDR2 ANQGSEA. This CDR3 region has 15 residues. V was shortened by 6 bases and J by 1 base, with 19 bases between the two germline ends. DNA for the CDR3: TGCAGCGTCCGAGGGTGGCAGCTACAATCCTACGAGCAGTACTTC. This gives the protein CSVRGWQLQSYEQYF.

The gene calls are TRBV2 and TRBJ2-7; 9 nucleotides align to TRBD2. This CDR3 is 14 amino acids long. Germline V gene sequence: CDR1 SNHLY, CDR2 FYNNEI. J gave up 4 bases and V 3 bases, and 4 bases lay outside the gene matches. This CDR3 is CASSEASGTYEQYF. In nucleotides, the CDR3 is TGTGCCAGCAGTGAGGCTAGCGGGACGTACGAGCAGTACTTC.

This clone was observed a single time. Here the CDR3 reads CASRGEEGYTF. CDR3 sequence (DNA): TGTGCCAGCAGGGGGGAGGAAGGCTACACCTTC. The chain recombines TRBV2 with TRBJ1-2, with D perhaps TRBD1 (5 bases). In germline, CDR1 is SNHLY, CDR2 FYNNEI. V lost 6 bases and J lost 8, with 10 bases in between. The CDR3 contains 11 residues. Using reference TRBV2 and TRBJ1-2 for the parts outside the CDR3, the full variable domain is EPEVTQTPSHQVTQMGQEVILRCVPISNHLYFYWYRQILGQKVEFLVSFYNNEISEKSEIFDDQFSVERPDGSNFTLKIRSTKLEDSAMYFCASRGEEGYTFGSGTRLTVV.

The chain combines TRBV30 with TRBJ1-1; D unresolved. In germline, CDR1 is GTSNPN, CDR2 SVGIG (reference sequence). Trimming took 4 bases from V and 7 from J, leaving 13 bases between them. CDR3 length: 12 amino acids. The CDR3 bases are TGTGCCTGGACGCCTTTGGCGGGTGAAGCTTTCTTT. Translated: CAWTPLAGEAFF.

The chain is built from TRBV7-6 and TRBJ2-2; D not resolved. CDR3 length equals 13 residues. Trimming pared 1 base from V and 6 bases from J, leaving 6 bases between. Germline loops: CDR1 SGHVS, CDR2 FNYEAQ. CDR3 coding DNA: TGTGCCAGCAGCTTAGTGGGTCCCGGGGAGCTGTTTTTT. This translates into CASSLVGPGELFF.